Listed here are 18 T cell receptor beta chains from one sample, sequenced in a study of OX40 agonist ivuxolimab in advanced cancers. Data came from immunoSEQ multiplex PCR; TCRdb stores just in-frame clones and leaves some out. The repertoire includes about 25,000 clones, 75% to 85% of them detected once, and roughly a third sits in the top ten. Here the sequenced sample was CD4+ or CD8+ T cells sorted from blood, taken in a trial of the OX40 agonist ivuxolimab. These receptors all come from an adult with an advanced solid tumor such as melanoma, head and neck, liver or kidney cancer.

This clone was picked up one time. The CDR3 nucleotides read TGTGCCAACAGAATGGGGTTAGCCCATTCCGACAATGAGCAGTTCTTC. Its translation is CANRMGLAHSDNEQFF. The chain couples TRBV21-1 to TRBJ2-1. TRBV21-1 is a listed pseudogene. There are 16 residues in the CDR3.

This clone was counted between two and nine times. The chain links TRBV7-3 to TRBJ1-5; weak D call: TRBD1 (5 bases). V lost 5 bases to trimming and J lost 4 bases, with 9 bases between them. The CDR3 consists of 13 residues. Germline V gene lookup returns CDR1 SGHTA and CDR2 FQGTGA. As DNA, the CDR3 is TGTGCCAGCAGCCTCAAGGGGAATCAGCCCCAGCATTTT. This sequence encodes CASSLKGNQPQHF.

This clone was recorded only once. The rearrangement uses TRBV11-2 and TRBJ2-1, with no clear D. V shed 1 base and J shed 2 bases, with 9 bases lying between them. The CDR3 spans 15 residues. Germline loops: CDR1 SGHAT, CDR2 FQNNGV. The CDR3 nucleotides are TGTGCCAGCAGCTTAGGGACCACTCCCTACAATGAGCAGTTCTTC. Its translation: CASSLGTTPYNEQFF.

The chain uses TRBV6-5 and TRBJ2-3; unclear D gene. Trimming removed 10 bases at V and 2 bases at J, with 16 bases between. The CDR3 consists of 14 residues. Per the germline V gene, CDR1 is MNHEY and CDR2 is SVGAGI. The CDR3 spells CATLDRQVTDTQYF. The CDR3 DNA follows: TGTGCCACCCTGGATCGGCAGGTCACAGATACGCAGTATTTT.

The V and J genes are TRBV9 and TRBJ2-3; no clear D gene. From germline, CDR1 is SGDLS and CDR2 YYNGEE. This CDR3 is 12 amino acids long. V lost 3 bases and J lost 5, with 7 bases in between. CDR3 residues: CASSETQDTQYF. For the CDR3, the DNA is TGTGCCAGCAGCGAAACTCAAGATACGCAGTATTTT.

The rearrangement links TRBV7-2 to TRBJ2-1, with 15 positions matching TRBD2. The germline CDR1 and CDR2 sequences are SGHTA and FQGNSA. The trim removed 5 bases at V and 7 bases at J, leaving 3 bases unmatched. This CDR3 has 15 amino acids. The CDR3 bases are TGTGCCAGCAGCATCGGGACTAGCGGGGGGAATGAGCAGTTCTTC. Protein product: CASSIGTSGGNEQFF.

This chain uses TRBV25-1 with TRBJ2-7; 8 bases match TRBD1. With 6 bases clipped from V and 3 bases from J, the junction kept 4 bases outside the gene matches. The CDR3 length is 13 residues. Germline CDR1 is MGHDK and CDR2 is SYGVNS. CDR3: CASRGQGGYEQYF. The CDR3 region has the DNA TGTGCCAGCAGAGGACAGGGTGGCTACGAGCAGTACTTC.

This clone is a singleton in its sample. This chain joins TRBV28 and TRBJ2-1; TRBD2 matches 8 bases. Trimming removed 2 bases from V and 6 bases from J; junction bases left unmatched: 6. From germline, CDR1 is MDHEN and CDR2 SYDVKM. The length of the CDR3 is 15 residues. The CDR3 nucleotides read TGTGCCAGCAGTTTAAGCGGGAGCCGAATCAATGAGCAGTTCTTC. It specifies CASSLSGSRINEQFF.

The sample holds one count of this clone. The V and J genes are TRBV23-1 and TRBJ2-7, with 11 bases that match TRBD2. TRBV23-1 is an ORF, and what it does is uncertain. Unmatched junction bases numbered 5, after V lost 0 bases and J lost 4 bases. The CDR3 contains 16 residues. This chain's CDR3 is CASSQSLAGGLYEQYF. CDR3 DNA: TGCGCCAGCAGTCAATCTCTAGCGGGAGGTTTATACGAGCAGTACTTC.

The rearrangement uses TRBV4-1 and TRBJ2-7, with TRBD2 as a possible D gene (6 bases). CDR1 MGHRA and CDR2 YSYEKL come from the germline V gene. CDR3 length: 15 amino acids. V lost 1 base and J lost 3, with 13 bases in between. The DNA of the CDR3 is TGCGCCAGCAGCCAAGTCCCCGGGGGTTACTACGAGCAGTACTTC. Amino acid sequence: CASSQVPGGYYEQYF.

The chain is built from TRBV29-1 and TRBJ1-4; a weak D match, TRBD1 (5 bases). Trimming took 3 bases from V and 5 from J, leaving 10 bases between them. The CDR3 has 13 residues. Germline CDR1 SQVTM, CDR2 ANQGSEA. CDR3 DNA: TGCAGCGTTGAGGGGGGTCGGAATGAAAAACTGTTTTTT. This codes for CSVEGGRNEKLFF. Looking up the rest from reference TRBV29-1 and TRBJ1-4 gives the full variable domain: SAVISQKPSRDICQRGTSLTIQCQVDSQVTMMFWYRQQPGQSLTLIATANQGSEATYESGFVIDKFPISRPNLTFSTLTVSNMSPEDSSIYLCSVEGGRNEKLFFGSGTQLSVL.

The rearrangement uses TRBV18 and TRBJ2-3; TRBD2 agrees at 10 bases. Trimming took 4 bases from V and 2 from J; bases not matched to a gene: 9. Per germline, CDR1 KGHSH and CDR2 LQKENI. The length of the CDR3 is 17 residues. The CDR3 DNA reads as TGTGCCAGCTCACACACACTAGCGGGGAGCCCCACAGATACGCAGTATTTT. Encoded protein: CASSHTLAGSPTDTQYF.

CDR3 sequence reads: CASSSPRQGSETQYF. CDR3 nucleotide sequence: TGTGCCAGCAGCTCGCCTAGACAGGGATCGGAGACCCAGTACTTC. The chain has TRBV13 and TRBJ2-5; 7 bases map to TRBD1. J lost 5 bases, V lost 4 bases, and 10 bases had no gene match. This CDR3 is 15 amino acids long. Germline V gene sequence: CDR1 PRHDT, CDR2 FYEKMQ (reference sequence).

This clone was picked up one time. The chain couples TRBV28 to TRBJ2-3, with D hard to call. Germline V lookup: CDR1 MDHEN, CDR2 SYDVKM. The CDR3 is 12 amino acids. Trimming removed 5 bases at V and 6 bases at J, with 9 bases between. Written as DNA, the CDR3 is TGTGCCAGCAGTGAGTGGGCCGATACGCAGTATTTT. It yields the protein CASSEWADTQYF.

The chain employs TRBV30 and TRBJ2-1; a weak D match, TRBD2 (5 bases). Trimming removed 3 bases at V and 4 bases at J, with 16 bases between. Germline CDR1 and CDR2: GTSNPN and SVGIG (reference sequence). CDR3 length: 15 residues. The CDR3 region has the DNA TGTGCCTGGAGATTATCAAGCGGACCATACAATGAGCAGTTCTTC. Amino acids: CAWRLSSGPYNEQFF. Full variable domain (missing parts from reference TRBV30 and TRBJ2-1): SQTIHQWPATLVQPVGSPLSLECTVEGTSNPNLYWYRQAAGRGLQLLFYSVGIGQISSEVPQNLSASRPQDRQFILSSKKLLLSDSGFYLCAWRLSSGPYNEQFFGPGTRLTVL.

The CDR3 sequence: CATSRGRGRNGDTQYF. The CDR3 region has the DNA TGTGCCACCAGCAGAGGAAGAGGGAGGAACGGGGATACGCAGTATTTT. The chain couples TRBV15 to TRBJ2-3, with a possible D match to TRBD2 (6 bases). Germline-derived CDR1 and CDR2 are LNHNV and YYDKDF (reference sequence). The CDR3 sequence is 16 residues long. Trimming took 1 base from V and 6 from J, leaving 17 bases between them.

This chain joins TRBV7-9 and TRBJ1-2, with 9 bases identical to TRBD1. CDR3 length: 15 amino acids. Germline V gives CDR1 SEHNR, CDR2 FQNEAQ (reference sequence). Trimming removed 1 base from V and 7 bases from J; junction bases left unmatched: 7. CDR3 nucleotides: TGTGCCAGCAGCTTAGAGGACAGGGGACAGAGTGGCTACACCTTC. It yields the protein CASSLEDRGQSGYTF.

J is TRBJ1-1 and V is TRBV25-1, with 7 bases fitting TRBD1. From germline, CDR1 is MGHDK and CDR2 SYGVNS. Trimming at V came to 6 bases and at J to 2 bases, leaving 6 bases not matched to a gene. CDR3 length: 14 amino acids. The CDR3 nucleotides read TGTGCCAGCAGGAGACAGGGTAGTAACACTGAAGCTTTCTTT. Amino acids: CASRRQGSNTEAFF.